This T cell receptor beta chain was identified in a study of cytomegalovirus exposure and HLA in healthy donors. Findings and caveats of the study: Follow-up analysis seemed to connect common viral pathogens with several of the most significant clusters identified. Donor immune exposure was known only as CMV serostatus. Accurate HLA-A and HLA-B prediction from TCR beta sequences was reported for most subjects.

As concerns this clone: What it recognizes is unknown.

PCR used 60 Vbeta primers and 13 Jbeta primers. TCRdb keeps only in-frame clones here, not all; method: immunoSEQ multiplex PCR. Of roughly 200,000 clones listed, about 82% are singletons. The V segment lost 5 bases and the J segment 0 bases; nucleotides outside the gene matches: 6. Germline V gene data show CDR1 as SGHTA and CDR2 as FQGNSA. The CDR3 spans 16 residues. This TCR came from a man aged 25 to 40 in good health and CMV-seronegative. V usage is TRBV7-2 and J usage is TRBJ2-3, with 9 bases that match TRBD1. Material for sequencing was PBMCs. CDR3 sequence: CASSPRGTGSTDTQYF. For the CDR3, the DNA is TGTGCCAGCAGCCCCCGCGGGACAGGGAGCACAGATACGCAGTATTTT.